Each of the 10 T cell receptor beta chains below was sequenced from the same sample in a study of shared clonotypes between healthy human individuals. Data came from immunoSEQ multiplex PCR; TCRdb stores just in-frame clones and leaves some out. The table shows roughly 1 million clones, with around 82% occurring only once. Material: memory CD4+ T cells from PBMCs. Indicated subset: CD45RA-negative fraction. The source of these receptors is a man aged 18-30 years in good health. Some clones in this sample may be carry-over from other donors' samples.

The chain combines TRBV7-9 with TRBJ2-3; D call uncertain. V lost 4 bases and J 3 bases, leaving 14 bases between the germline ends. Germline values: CDR1 SEHNR, CDR2 FQNEAQ (reference sequence). This CDR3 is 15 amino acids long. The CDR3 region has the DNA TGTGCCAGCAGCTCTACAGTATTGGGTACAGATACGCAGTATTTT. Protein sequence: CASSSTVLGTDTQYF. Full variable domain (rest looked up from reference TRBV7-9 and TRBJ2-3): DTGVSQNPRHKITKRGQNVTFRCDPISEHNRLYWYRQTLGQGPEFLTYFQNEAQLEKSRLLSDRFSAERPKGSFSTLEIQRTEQGDSAMYLCASSSTVLGTDTQYFGPGTRLTVL.

This chain connects TRBV5-1 to TRBJ2-5; 10 nucleotides match TRBD1. Germline lookup yields CDR1 SGHRS and CDR2 YFSETQ. This CDR3 has 18 amino acids. V lost 5 bases to trimming and J lost 2 bases; unmatched junction nucleotides: 15. CDR3 in amino acids: CASSLGQGIHSLQETQYF. CDR3 bases: TGCGCCAGCAGTCTGGGACAGGGGATCCATTCCTTACAAGAGACCCAGTACTTC.

The gene calls are TRBV9 and TRBJ1-2, with a tentative D call TRBD1 (6 bases). CDR1 is SGDLS and CDR2 is YYNGEE in the germline V gene. Trimming pared 4 bases from V and 2 bases from J, leaving 15 bases between. This CDR3 region has 15 residues. For the CDR3, the DNA is TGTGCCAGCAGCCCCCCGGGGGCCTTAAACTATGGCTACACCTTC. As protein: CASSPPGALNYGYTF.

The chain links TRBV28 to TRBJ1-5, with D possibly being TRBD1 (5 bases). V shed 6 bases and J shed 7 bases, with 19 bases lying between them. The CDR3 is 15 residues long. Germline CDR1 is MDHEN and CDR2 is SYDVKM. The CDR3 is CASRIADSARQPQHF. The CDR3, as DNA: TGTGCCAGCAGGATAGCAGACAGTGCAAGGCAGCCCCAGCATTTT. The whole variable domain, filled in from reference TRBV28 and TRBJ1-5, reads DVKVTQSSRYLVKRTGEKVFLECVQDMDHENMFWYRQDPGLGLRLIYFSYDVKMKEKGDIPEGYSVSREKKERFSLILESASTNQTSMYLCASRIADSARQPQHFGDGTRLSIL.

The V and J genes are TRBV28 and TRBJ2-1; the match to TRBD2 covers 8 bases. Germline values: CDR1 MDHEN, CDR2 SYDVKM. The CDR3 totals 14 residues. V was pared by 2 bases and J by 4 bases, with 1 base of the junction left unmatched. The CDR3 DNA is TGTGCCAGCAGTTTAGGCGGGAGGTACAATGAGCAGTTCTTC. Translated: CASSLGGRYNEQFF.

This clone was recorded a few times. The V call is TRBV30, the J call TRBJ1-3; D call uncertain. The V end lost 1 base, the J end lost 4 bases, and 8 bases lay between the germline ends. The germline V gene has CDR1 GTSNPN and CDR2 SVGIG (reference sequence). This CDR3 is built from 13 residues. The CDR3 DNA follows: TGTGCCTGGAGTGGGGTGCCAGGAAACACCATATATTTT. Protein: CAWSGVPGNTIYF.

This clone has only a few counts. Within the sample, other DNA sequences also encode this same CDR3. The genes are TRBV2 and TRBJ1-1; D is unresolved. From germline, CDR1 is SNHLY and CDR2 FYNNEI. V dropped 6 bases and J dropped 3 bases, with 2 bases sitting between them. This CDR3 spans 10 amino acids. The CDR3 protein is CASRYTEAFF. DNA of the CDR3: TGTGCCAGCAGGTACACTGAAGCTTTCTTT.

The chain carries TRBV7-2 and TRBJ2-2, with D perhaps matching TRBD1 or TRBD2 (6 bases each). V gave up 2 bases and J gave up 4 bases, with 20 bases separating them. This CDR3 comprises 18 residues. Germline lookup yields CDR1 SGHTA and CDR2 FQGNSA. The CDR3 sequence is CASSLFGGGGFSTGELFF. CDR3 bases: TGTGCCAGCAGCTTATTCGGAGGGGGAGGTTTCAGCACCGGGGAGCTGTTTTTT. The whole variable domain, filled in from reference TRBV7-2 and TRBJ2-2, reads GAGVSQSPSNKVTEKGKDVELRCDPISGHTALYWYRQSLGQGLEFLIYFQGNSAPDKSGLPSDRFSAERTGGSVSTLTIQRTQQEDSAVYLCASSLFGGGGFSTGELFFGEGSRLTVL.

In its sample, this clone was seen once. The chain combines TRBV5-6 with TRBJ1-5; TRBD1 aligns across 9 bases. This CDR3 comprises 16 residues. The germline V gene encodes CDR1 SGHDT and CDR2 YYEEEE. The V gene end was trimmed by 4 bases and the J gene end by 2 bases; junction bases not matched to a gene: 7. The CDR3 loop reads CASSASGTGRNQPQHF. The CDR3 bases are TGTGCCAGCAGCGCTTCCGGGACAGGGCGCAATCAGCCCCAGCATTTT.

This clone was detected a few times. The chain couples TRBV19 to TRBJ1-1, with 7 nucleotides matching TRBD1. Trimming took 4 bases from V and 0 from J; bases not matched to a gene: 8. The CDR3 is 16 amino acids. Germline loops: CDR1 LNHDA, CDR2 SQIVND (reference sequence). The CDR3 DNA is TGTGCCAGTAGTAGGAGGAGGGGGCGGTTGAACACTGAAGCTTTCTTT. This gives the protein CASSRRRGRLNTEAFF.